Sequencing of this TCR beta chain was carried out in a study of T cell responses to AZD1222 COVID-19 vaccine. The V end was cut by 1 base, the J end by 5 bases, with 15 bases between. Germline values: CDR1 LGHDT, CDR2 YNNKEL (reference sequence). CDR3 size: 15 residues. The table came from immunoSEQ multiplex PCR; TCRdb's copy has only in-frame clones and leaves some out. Here the sample spans fewer than 150,000 clones, over 75% being singletons. The source of this sequence is an adult in good health. The chain joins TRBV3-1 (or the pseudogene TRBV3-2) to TRBJ2-7; D is unclear. Here the sequenced sample was peripheral blood, taken on day 0 of AZD1222 vaccination. CDR3: CASSQVKGSIHEQYF. The CDR3 DNA follows: TGTGCCAGCAGCCAAGTGAAGGGAAGTATACACGAGCAGTACTTC.